This entry describes one T cell receptor (beta chain). No antigen is known for it. Base qualities are not provided; no much larger clone lies one nucleotide away. The record originates from a study of blood T cell repertoires in COVID-19 (TCRdb year 2020). General notes on the study: Samples covering the acute and convalescent phases of COVID-19 were provided by collaborators in the United States, Italy and Spain. Where available, HLA class I and class II types were obtained from metadata supplied by the sample provider rather than from assay-based typing. The repertoires were released in a freely available public database meant as a resource for research on the immune response to SARS-CoV-2. The samples were drawn from two sources: the first 160 participants of the ongoing ImmuneRACE study, and fewer than 1,500 subjects contributed by 6 global collaborators. Sample metadata almost always included a de-identified subject ID, COVID-19 status, age in years and sex. The material from the prospective study consisted of cDNA or gDNA derived from T cells, B-cell-depleted T cells, or PBMCs. Subjects who had been exposed to COVID-19, were actively infected with it, or had recovered from it provided the deeply sampled blood TCRbeta repertoires that made up the dataset. The study at large found these results: How much clinical and demographic metadata was included differed by source and by participant, and the metadata was provided uncurated.

TCRbeta CDR3 regions were amplified from genomic DNA using the immunoSEQ Assay, a bias-controlled multiplex PCR. Processing in the source paper ran as follows. The number of nucleated cells in each sample was estimated by amplification of reference gene primers within the assay. To quantify the absolute abundance of each unique TCRbeta CDR3 rearrangement, sequence reads were collapsed and filtered. For each sample, productive Simpson clonality was calculated by taking the square root of Simpson's diversity index across productive rearrangements. Drawn from immuneACCESS, this table holds only the in-frame rearrangements with V and J called that TCRdb kept. Clones are partly lost; checked studies trace under half to an unresolved V gene and leave the rest unexplained. That table gives V, J and clone size, and the DNA gave D and trimming. Here the sample has fewer than 200,000 clones; 75% to 90% occur a single time. The ten most abundant clones make up roughly 4.5% of the sample.

Participants in the prospective study were aged 18 to 89 years, lived in about two dozen United States geographic areas, and enrolled through a virtual design. In the prospective study, cohorts were assigned on the basis of participant-reported clinical history obtained from a screening survey and a study questionnaire. Recovered participants in ImmuneRACE Cohort 3 were defined as having two consecutive negative NP/OP PCR tests, clearance from a healthcare professional, or resolution of symptoms. Mobile phlebotomists in the prospective study collected whole blood, serum and a nasopharyngeal or oropharyngeal swab from every participant. Prospective study participants could optionally give additional blood draws and questionnaires over an approximately 2-month period. Blood samples from the prospective study were shipped frozen or at room temperature prior to DNA extraction. The V end loses 7 bases and the J end loses 1 base, and a stretch of 10 bases separates them. Measured from the cysteine to the phenylalanine, the CDR3 is 12 residues long. Just CDR3 DNA is preserved here, 36 bases in frame from base 1. Reading the germline V gene (reference sequence) gives CDR1 GTSNPN and CDR2 SVGIG.

The sequence derives from a woman between 50 and 59 years old who had recovered from COVID-19. The sample consisted of PBMCs or T cells enriched from blood (not recorded which). The chain employs TRBV30 and TRBJ1-1, with the identity of the D gene unclear. The CDR3 reads CAYLRQNTEAFF. The DNA is as follows: TGTGCCTATCTTCGACAGAACACTGAAGCTTTCTTT.